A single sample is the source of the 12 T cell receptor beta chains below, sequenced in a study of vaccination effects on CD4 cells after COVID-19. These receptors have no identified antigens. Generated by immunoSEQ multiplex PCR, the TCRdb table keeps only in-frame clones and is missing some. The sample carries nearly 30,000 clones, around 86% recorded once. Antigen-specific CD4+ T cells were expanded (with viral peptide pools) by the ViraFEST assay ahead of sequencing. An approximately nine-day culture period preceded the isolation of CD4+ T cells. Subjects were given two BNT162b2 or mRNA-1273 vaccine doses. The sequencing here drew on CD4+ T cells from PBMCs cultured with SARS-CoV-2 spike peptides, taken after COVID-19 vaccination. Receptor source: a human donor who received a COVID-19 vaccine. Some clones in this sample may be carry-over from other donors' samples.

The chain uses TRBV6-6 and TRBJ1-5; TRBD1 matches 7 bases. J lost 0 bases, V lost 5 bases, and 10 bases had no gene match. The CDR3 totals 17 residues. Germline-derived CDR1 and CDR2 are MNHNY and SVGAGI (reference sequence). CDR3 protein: CASSRYPGGSSNQPQHF. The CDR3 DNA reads TGTGCCAGCAGTCGTTACCCAGGGGGATCTAGCAATCAGCCCCAGCATTTT.

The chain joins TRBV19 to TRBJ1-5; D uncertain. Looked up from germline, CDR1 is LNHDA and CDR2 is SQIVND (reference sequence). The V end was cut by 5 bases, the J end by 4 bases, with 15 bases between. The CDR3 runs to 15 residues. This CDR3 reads CASSPIEGGNQPQHF. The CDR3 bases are TGTGCCAGTAGTCCGATAGAGGGCGGGAATCAGCCCCAGCATTTT.

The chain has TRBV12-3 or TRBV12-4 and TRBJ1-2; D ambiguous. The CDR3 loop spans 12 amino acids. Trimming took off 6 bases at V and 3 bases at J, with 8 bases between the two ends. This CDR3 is CASRAGDYGYTF. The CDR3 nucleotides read TGTGCCAGCAGGGCCGGGGACTATGGCTACACCTTC.

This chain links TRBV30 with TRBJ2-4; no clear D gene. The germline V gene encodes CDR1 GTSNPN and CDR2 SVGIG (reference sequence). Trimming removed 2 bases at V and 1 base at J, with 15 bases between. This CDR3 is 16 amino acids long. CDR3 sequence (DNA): TGTGCCTGGAGTCCAGGACCCCCTGGGGCCAAAAACATTCAGTACTTC. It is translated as CAWSPGPPGAKNIQYF.

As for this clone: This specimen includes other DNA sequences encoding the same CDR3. For the CDR3, the DNA is TGCGCCAGCAGCTTGGTCGGGGGGTCCTACAATGAGCAGTTCTTC. Its translation is CASSLVGGSYNEQFF. The rearrangement links TRBV5-1 to TRBJ2-1, with 7 bases matching TRBD2. CDR1 SGHRS and CDR2 YFSETQ come from the germline V gene. The J segment lost 1 base and the V segment lost 0 bases, leaving 1 base of the junction unmatched. CDR3 length equals 15 residues.

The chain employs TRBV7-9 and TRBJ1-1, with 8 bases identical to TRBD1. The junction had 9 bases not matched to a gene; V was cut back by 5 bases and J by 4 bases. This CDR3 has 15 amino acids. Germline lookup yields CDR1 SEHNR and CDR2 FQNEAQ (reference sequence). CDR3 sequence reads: CASSPDRDRSTEAFF. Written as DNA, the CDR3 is TGTGCCAGCAGCCCGGACAGGGATCGATCCACTGAAGCTTTCTTT.

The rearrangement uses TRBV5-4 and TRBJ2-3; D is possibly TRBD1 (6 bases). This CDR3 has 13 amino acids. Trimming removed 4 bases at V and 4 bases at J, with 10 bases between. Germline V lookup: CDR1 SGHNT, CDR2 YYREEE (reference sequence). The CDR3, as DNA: TGTGCCAGCAGCGGGGGACAAGCAGATACGCAGTATTTT. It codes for CASSGGQADTQYF.

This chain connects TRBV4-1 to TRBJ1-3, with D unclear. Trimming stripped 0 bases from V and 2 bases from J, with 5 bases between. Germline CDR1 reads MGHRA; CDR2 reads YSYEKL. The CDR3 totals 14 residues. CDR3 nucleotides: TGCGCCAGCAGCCAAGATCGGGCTGGAAACACCATATATTTT. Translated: CASSQDRAGNTIYF.

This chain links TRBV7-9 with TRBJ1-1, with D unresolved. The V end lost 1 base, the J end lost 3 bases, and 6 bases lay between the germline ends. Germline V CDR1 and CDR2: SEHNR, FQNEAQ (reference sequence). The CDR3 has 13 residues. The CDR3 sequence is CASSLVVDTEAFF. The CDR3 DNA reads TGTGCCAGCAGCTTAGTTGTGGACACTGAAGCTTTCTTT.

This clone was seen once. CDR3 nucleotides: TGTGCCAGCAGCCAGGCTAGCGGGGGTGGCATCTCCTACAATGAGCAGTTCTTC. This gives the protein CASSQASGGGISYNEQFF. This chain connects TRBV3-1 (or the pseudogene TRBV3-2) to TRBJ2-1; the match to TRBD2 covers 10 bases. The length of the CDR3 is 18 residues. Germline V gene sequence: CDR1 LGHDT, CDR2 YNNKEL (reference sequence). Losses at the gene ends were 3 bases for V and 0 bases for J; bases not matched to a gene: 8.

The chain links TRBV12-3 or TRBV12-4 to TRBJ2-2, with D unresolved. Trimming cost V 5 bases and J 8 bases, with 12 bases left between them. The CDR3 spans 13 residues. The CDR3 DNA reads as TGTGCCAGCAGTACAACTATGGGGGGGGAGCTGTTTTTT. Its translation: CASSTTMGGELFF.

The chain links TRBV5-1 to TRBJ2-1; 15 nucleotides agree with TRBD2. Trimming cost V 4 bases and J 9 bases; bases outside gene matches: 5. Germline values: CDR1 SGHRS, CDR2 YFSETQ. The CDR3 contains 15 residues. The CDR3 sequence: CASSGLAGGPGEQFF. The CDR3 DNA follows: TGCGCCAGCAGCGGACTAGCGGGGGGGCCGGGTGAGCAGTTCTTC.